This T cell receptor (beta chain) was profiled in a study of blood T cell repertoires in COVID-19. For the study at large: The samples span acute and convalescent COVID-19 from the United States, Italy and Spain. T cells, B-cell-depleted T cells, or PBMCs provided the cDNA or gDNA that served as material.

Original processing methods: Reference gene primers were amplified, and this amplification served to estimate nucleated cell counts. TCRdb keeps only in-frame clones here, not all; method: immunoSEQ multiplex PCR. V, J and clone size reflect that table, while D and trimming were determined from the DNA. This table holds around 67,000 clones, approximately 90% found once. The CDR3 spans 15 residues. With 3 bases removed from V and 5 bases from J, the gap between germline ends came to 14 bases. From germline, CDR1 is SGHVS and CDR2 FQNEAQ. The chain employs TRBV7-8 and TRBJ1-5; a possible D gene is TRBD1 (6 bases). Sequencing was carried out using peripheral blood. This clonotype originated in a woman older than 75 with acute or convalescent COVID-19. CDR3 bases: TGTGCCAGCAGCTTGGACGGACAGTCTTATCAGCCCCAGCATTTT. This encodes CASSLDGQSYQPQHF.